Following are 17 T cell receptor beta chains from one sample sequenced in a study of early T cells in non-severe SARS-CoV-2 infection. TCRdb ran MiXCR on the 5' RACE reads and lists one entry per CDR3 protein. There are 45,000 to 65,000 distinct CDR3 sequences in the sample; less than 9.5% occur only once, and under 5% lies in the top ten. The sequencing input was whole blood. The source is an adult who was a healthcare worker with PCR-confirmed SARS-CoV-2 infection or an uninfected control (not recorded which).

This clonotype has a count of ten or more. This chain uses TRBV27 with TRBJ2-7, with D unclear. V was pared by 3 bases and J by 2 bases, with 14 bases between. Germline V gene sequence: CDR1 MNHEY, CDR2 SMNVEV (reference sequence). The CDR3 contains 15 residues. CDR3 loop: CASSFNVGRAYEQYF. CDR3 nucleotide sequence: TGTGCCAGCAGTTTCAACGTTGGACGAGCCTACGAGCAGTACTTC.

The V call is TRBV7-9, the J call TRBJ2-3; D remains ambiguous. This CDR3 spans 11 amino acids. CDR1 and CDR2 (germline): SEHNR, FQNEAQ (reference sequence). Trimming stripped 2 bases from V and 8 bases from J, with 5 bases between. CDR3 nucleotide sequence: TGTGCCAGCAGCTTATTGGCTACGCAGTATTTT. Its protein is CASSLLATQYF. The full variable domain, in which reference TRBV7-9 and TRBJ2-3 provide the parts outside the CDR3, is DTGVSQNPRHKITKRGQNVTFRCDPISEHNRLYWYRQTLGQGPEFLTYFQNEAQLEKSRLLSDRFSAERPKGSFSTLEIQRTEQGDSAMYLCASSLLATQYFGPGTRLTVL.

This clonotype was detected ten times or more. This chain links TRBV30 with TRBJ2-3, with D possibly matching TRBD2 (5 bases). The CDR3 totals 13 residues. Trimming stripped 4 bases from V and 2 bases from J, with 10 bases between. Germline V gives CDR1 GTSNPN, CDR2 SVGIG (reference sequence). CDR3 DNA sequence: TGTGCCTGGACTCCGGGATCCACAGATACGCAGTATTTT. Amino acid sequence: CAWTPGSTDTQYF.

This clonotype occurred many times. The rearrangement joins TRBV11-2 to TRBJ1-6; 7 bases fit TRBD1. Looked up from germline, CDR1 is SGHAT and CDR2 is FQNNGV. The CDR3 contains 19 residues. Trimming took 3 bases from V and 0 from J; bases not matched to a gene: 11. The CDR3 DNA reads TGTGCCAGCAGCTTCCCCAGAGGGGGCCAAAGCTCCTATAATTCACCCCTCCACTTT. Translated, it gives CASSFPRGGQSSYNSPLHF.

Turning to this clonotype: A much larger clonotype is one base distant, so this may be a read error. V gene TRBV18 combines with J gene TRBJ2-6, with TRBD1 identical over 7 bases. The CDR3 covers 16 residues. Germline-derived CDR1 and CDR2 are KGHSH and LQKENI. The DNA for the CDR3 is TGTGCCAGCTCAACCCGGACAGGTTCTGGGGCCAACGTCCAGACTTTC. The encoded protein is CASSTRTGSGANVQTF.

The sample holds many counts of this clonotype. The genes are TRBV5-1 and TRBJ2-3; D unresolved. The CDR3 runs to 14 residues. Trimming stripped 4 bases from V and 1 base from J, with 10 bases between. Per germline, CDR1 SGHRS and CDR2 YFSETQ. The CDR3 here is CASSLVFRTDTQYF. Here the CDR3 DNA reads TGCGCCAGCAGCCTAGTCTTTCGCACAGATACGCAGTATTTT.

This clonotype was detected ten times or more. This rearrangement joins TRBV4-1 to TRBJ2-7; unclear D gene. Germline assignment: CDR1 MGHRA and CDR2 YSYEKL. The CDR3 consists of 14 residues. The V and J ends lost 4 bases and 7 bases respectively, with 17 bases between them. The CDR3 loop is CASSPTADPWEQYF. The CDR3 bases are TGCGCCAGCAGCCCCACGGCTGACCCTTGGGAGCAGTACTTC.

This clonotype has more than one count but fewer than ten. The chain carries TRBV11-2 and TRBJ2-7, with D unresolved. Trimming removed 5 bases at V and 3 bases at J, with 11 bases between. Germline V gene sequence: CDR1 SGHAT, CDR2 FQNNGV. The CDR3 consists of 13 residues. CDR3 sequence reads: CASSPYRNYEQYF. CDR3 nucleotides: TGTGCCAGCAGCCCTTATAGAAACTACGAGCAGTACTTC.

This clonotype appeared many times. V and J are TRBV30 and TRBJ2-3, with TRBD2 matching 11 bases. Germline CDR1 and CDR2: GTSNPN and SVGIG (reference sequence). Trimming took 0 bases from V and 4 from J; bases not matched to a gene: 9. The CDR3 sequence is 17 residues long. The CDR3 region is CAWSVSPTSGIADTQYF. The CDR3 DNA sequence: TGTGCCTGGAGTGTAAGCCCGACTAGCGGGATTGCAGATACGCAGTATTTT.

The rearrangement links TRBV4-3 to TRBJ1-1, with 9 nucleotides matching TRBD1. Trimming at V came to 3 bases and at J to 1 base, leaving 0 bases not matched to a gene. CDR1 and CDR2 (germline): LGHNA, YSLEER. There are 14 residues in the CDR3. CDR3 sequence: CASSQDRGNTEAFF. The DNA of the CDR3 is TGCGCCAGCAGCCAGGACAGGGGGAACACTGAAGCTTTCTTT.

This clonotype has a count of ten or more. The V and J genes are TRBV4-1 and TRBJ1-6; tentatively, D is TRBD1 (6 bases). V dropped 4 bases and J dropped 8 bases, with 21 bases sitting between them. The CDR3 spans 17 residues. Germline CDR1 reads MGHRA; CDR2 reads YSYEKL. For the CDR3, the DNA is TGCGCCAGCAGCCTTCGGACAGCGTCCGCGGGTGATTCACCCCTCCACTTT. Translated: CASSLRTASAGDSPLHF.

The J gene is TRBJ2-1, the V gene TRBV29-1, with D possibly TRBD1 on 5 matching bases. Per the germline V gene, CDR1 is SQVTM and CDR2 is ANQGSEA. The CDR3 is 12 amino acids. V lost 1 base to trimming and J lost 8 bases, with 9 bases between them. The CDR3 protein is CSVEGGGHEQFF. The CDR3 coding sequence is TGCAGCGTTGAAGGGGGCGGTCATGAGCAGTTCTTC.

The rearrangement joins TRBV5-1 to TRBJ2-1, with D possibly matching TRBD2 (6 bases). This CDR3 comprises 15 residues. The V gene's germline CDR1 is SGHRS and CDR2 YFSETQ. Trimming removed 0 bases at V and 4 bases at J, with 11 bases between. The CDR3 here is CASSLDAGSYNEQFF. CDR3 in DNA: TGCGCCAGCAGCTTGGACGCGGGATCTTACAATGAGCAGTTCTTC.

This clonotype was detected many times. The V gene is TRBV20-1, the J gene TRBJ1-2, with D hard to call. This CDR3 region has 11 residues. The germline gives CDR1 DFQATT, CDR2 SNEGSKA (reference sequence). Trimming left V 0 bases short and J 2 bases short, with 1 base between. The CDR3 spells CSARDNYGYTF. The CDR3 DNA follows: TGCAGTGCTAGAGACAACTATGGCTACACCTTC.

This clonotype was seen at least ten times. This chain joins TRBV10-3 and TRBJ2-7; possible D gene TRBD1, 6 bases. The CDR3 spans 13 residues. Deletions cut 6 bases from V and 5 bases from J, with 14 bases between. Germline CDR1 is ENHRY and CDR2 is SYGVKD. This CDR3 reads CAISVAGDNEQYF. CDR3 sequence (DNA): TGTGCCATCAGCGTGGCAGGGGACAACGAGCAGTACTTC.

This clonotype was recorded many times. The rearrangement joins TRBV30 to TRBJ1-2; D is unresolved. The V gene's germline CDR1 is GTSNPN and CDR2 SVGIG (reference sequence). This CDR3 region has 16 residues. With 4 bases removed from V and 4 bases from J, the gap between germline ends came to 22 bases. Written as DNA, the CDR3 is TGTGCCTGGAAGGGTCGGCGGCATCCGCCCCTCTATGGCTACACCTTC. It codes for CAWKGRRHPPLYGYTF.

The rearrangement joins TRBV12-3 or TRBV12-4 to TRBJ1-2, with 7 positions matching TRBD1. CDR3 length equals 12 residues. Unmatched junction bases numbered 3, after V lost 3 bases and J lost 8 bases. This chain's CDR3 is CASSFRTGGYTF. Here the CDR3 DNA reads TGTGCCAGCAGTTTCCGGACAGGCGGCTACACCTTC.